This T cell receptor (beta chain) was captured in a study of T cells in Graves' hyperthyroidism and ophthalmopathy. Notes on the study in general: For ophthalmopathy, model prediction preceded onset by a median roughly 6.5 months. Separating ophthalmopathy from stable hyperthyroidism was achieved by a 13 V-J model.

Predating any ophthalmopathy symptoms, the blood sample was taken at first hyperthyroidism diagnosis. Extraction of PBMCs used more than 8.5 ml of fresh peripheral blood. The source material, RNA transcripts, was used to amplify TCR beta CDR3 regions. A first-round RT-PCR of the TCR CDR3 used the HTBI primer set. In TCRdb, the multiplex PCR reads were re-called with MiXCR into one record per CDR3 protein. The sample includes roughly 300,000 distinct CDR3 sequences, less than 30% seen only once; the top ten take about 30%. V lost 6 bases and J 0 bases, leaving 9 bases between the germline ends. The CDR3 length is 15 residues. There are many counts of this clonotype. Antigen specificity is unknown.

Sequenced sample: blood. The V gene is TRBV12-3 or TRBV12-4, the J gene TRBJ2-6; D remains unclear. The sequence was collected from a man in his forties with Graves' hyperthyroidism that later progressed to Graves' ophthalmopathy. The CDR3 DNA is TGTGCCAGCAGGTATCGAAACTCTGGGGCCAACGTCCTGACTTTC. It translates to CASRYRNSGANVLTF.